Detailed here is one TCR beta chain. Its specificity is not known. This record comes from a study of cytomegalovirus exposure and HLA in healthy donors. Points from the study as a whole: In a later analysis, CMV-associated beta chains were mostly HLA-associated, it appeared. Using a false discovery rate of 0.05, a later analysis showed that 15,000 to 20,000 TCR beta sequences were associated with HLA alleles.

Primers for the PCR totalled 60 Vbeta and 13 Jbeta. Produced via immunoSEQ multiplex PCR; TCRdb's table is partial and in-frame only. This table holds 98,000 or so clones, 77% found once. V lost 5 bases, J lost 4 bases, and 14 bases lay in between. CDR1 is MNHEY, CDR2 SVGAGI, per germline. CDR3 length: 14 amino acids. The specimen sequenced was PBMCs. This chain uses TRBV6-5 with TRBJ1-2; D is ambiguous. The receptor's source is a female donor in good health and CMV-seronegative. The CDR3 bases are TGTGCCAGCAGTGCCTCAAAGGAGAGCTATGGCTACACCTTC. This sequence encodes CASSASKESYGYTF.